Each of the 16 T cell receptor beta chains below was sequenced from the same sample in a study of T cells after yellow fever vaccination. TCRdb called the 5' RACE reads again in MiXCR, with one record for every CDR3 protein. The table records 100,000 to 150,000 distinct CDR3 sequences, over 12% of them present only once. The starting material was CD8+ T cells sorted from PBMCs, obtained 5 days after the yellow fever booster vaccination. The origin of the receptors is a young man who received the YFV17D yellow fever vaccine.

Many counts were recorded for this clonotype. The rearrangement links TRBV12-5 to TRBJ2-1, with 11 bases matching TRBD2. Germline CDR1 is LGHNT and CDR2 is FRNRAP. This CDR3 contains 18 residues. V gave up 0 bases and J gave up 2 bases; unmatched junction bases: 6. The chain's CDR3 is CASGLVWASGGTYNEQFF. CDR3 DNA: TGTGCTAGTGGTTTGGTATGGGCTAGCGGGGGGACCTACAATGAGCAGTTCTTC.

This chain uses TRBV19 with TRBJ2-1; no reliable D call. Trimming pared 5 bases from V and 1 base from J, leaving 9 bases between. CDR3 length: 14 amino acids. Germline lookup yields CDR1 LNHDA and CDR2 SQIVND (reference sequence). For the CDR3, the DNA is TGTGCCAGTAGTTGGTGGGGTTCCTACAATGAGCAGTTCTTC. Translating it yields CASSWWGSYNEQFF.

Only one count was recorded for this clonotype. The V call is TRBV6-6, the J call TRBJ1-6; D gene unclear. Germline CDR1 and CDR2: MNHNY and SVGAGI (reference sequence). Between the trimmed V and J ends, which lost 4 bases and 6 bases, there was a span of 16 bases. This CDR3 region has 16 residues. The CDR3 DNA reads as TGTGCCAGCAGTTGGGAGGTCCCTAGGAGTAATTCACCCCTCCACTTT. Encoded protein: CASSWEVPRSNSPLHF.

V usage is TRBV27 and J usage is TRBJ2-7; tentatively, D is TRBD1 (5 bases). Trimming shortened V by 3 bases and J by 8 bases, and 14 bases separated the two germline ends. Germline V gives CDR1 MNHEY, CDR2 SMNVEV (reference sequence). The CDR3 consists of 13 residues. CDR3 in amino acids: CASSFRQGAQQYF. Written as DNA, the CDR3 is TGTGCCAGCAGTTTCCGTCAGGGTGCTCAGCAGTACTTC.

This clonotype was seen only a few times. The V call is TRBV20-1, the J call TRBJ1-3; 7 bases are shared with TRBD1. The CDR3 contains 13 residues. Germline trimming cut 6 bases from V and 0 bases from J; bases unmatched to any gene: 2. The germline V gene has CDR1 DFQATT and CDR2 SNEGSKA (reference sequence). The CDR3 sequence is CSAGDSSGNTIYF. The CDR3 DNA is TGCAGTGCAGGGGACAGCTCTGGAAACACCATATATTTT.

Here the CDR3 DNA reads TGTGCCAGCAGCCATTACAGGGCGGATGAAGCTTTCTTT. It translates to CASSHYRADEAFF. This chain connects TRBV7-6 to TRBJ1-1; TRBD1 is a possible D gene (6 bases). The germline CDR1 and CDR2 sequences are SGHVS and FNYEAQ. The length of the CDR3 is 13 residues. V lost 5 bases and J lost 7, with 14 bases in between.

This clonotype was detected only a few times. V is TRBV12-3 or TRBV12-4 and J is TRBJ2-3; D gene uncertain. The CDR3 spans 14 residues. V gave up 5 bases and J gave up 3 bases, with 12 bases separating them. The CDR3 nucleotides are TGTGCCAGCAGTCCGCCCCACAATACAGATACGCAGTATTTT. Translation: CASSPPHNTDTQYF.

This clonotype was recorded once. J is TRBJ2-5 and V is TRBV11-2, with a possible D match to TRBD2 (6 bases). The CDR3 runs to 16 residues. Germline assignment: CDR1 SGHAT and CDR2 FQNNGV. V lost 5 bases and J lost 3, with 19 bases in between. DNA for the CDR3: TGTGCCAGCAGCCATCTCGGATTAGCGGCAAAAGAGACCCAGTACTTC. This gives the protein CASSHLGLAAKETQYF.

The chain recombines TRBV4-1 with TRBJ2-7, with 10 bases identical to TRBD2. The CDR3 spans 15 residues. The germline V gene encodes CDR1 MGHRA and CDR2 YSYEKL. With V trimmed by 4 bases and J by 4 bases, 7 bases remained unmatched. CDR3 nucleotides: TGCGCCAGCAGCCCCGGTAGCGGGGGGAATTACGAGCAGTACTTC. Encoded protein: CASSPGSGGNYEQYF.

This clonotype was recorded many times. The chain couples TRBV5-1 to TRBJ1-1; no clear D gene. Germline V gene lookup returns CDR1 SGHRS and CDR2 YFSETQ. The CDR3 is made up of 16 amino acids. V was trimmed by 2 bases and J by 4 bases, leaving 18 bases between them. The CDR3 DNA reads TGCGCCAGCAGCTTTAGTTTTGGGGTCCGAGGCACTGAAGCTTTCTTT. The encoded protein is CASSFSFGVRGTEAFF.

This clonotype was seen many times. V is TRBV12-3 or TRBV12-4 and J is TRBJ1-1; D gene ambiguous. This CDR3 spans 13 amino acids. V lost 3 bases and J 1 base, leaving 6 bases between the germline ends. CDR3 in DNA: TGTGCCAGCAGTTTTGCGGGGAACACTGAAGCTTTCTTT. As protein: CASSFAGNTEAFF.

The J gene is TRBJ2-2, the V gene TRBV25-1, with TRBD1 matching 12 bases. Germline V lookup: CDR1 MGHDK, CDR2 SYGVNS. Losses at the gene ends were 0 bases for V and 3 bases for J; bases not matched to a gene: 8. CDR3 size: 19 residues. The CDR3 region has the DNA TGTGCCAGCAGTGAATATAGGCGGGACAGGGGGCTGGACACCGGGGAGCTGTTTTTT. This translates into CASSEYRRDRGLDTGELFF.

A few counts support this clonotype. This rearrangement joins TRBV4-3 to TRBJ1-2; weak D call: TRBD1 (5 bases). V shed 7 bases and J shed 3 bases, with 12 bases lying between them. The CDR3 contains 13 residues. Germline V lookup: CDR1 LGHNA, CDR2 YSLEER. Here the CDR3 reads CASKPGDDYGYTF. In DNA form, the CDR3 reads TGCGCCAGCAAACCGGGGGACGACTATGGCTACACCTTC.

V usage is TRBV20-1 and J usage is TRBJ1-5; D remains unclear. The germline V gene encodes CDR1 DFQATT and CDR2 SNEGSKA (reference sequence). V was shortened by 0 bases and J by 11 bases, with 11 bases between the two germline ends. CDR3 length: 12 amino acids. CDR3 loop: CSARDEGRAQHF. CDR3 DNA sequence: TGCAGTGCTAGAGATGAGGGTCGAGCCCAGCATTTT.

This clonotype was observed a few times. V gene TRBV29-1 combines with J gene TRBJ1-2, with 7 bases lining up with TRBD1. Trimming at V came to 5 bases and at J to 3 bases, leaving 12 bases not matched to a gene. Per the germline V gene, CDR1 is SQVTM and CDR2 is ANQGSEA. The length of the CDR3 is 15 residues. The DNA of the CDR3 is TGCAGCGTTCTACGACTGGGACAGAGGTACTATGGCTACACCTTC. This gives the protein CSVLRLGQRYYGYTF.

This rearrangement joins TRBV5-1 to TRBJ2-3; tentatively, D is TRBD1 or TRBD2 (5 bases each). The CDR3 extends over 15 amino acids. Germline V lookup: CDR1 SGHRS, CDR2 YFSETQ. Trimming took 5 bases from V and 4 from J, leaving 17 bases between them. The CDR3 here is CASRPWGRGPDTQYF. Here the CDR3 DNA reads TGCGCCAGCAGACCTTGGGGCCGGGGCCCAGATACGCAGTATTTT.